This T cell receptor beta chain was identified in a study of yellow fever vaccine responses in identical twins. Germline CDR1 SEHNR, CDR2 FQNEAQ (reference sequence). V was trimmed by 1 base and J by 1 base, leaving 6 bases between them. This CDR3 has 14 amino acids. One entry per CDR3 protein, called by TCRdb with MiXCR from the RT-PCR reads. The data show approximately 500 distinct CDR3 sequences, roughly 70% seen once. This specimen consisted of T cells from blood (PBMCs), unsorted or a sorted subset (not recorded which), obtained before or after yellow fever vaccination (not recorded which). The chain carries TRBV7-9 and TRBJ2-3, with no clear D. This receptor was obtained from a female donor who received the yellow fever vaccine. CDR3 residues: CASSLEVGTDTQYF. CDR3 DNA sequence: TGTGCCAGCAGCTTAGAGGTCGGCACAGATACGCAGTATTTT.